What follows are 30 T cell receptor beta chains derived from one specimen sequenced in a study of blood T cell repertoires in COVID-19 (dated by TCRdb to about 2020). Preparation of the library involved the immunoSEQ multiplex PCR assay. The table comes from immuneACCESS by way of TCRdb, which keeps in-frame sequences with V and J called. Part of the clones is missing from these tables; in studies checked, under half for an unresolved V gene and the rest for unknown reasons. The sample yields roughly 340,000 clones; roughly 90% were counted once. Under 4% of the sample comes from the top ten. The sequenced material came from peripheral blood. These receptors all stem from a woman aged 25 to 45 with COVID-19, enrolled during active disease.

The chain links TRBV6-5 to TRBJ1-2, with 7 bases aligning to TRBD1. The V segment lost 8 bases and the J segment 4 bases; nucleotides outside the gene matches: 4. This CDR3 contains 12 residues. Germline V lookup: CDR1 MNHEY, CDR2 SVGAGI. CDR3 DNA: TGTGCCAGCGGACAGGAAGTCTATGGCTACACCTTC. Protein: CASGQEVYGYTF.

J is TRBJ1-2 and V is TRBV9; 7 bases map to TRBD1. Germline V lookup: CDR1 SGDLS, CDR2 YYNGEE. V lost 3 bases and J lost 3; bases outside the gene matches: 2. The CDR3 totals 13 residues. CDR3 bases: TGTGCCAGCAGCGGTGACAGGGACTATGGCTACACCTTC. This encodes CASSGDRDYGYTF.

The CDR3 sequence: CASMPNRDRGRKLFF. The CDR3 nucleotides read TGTGCCAGTATGCCGAACCGGGACAGGGGGCGAAAACTGTTTTTT. The gene calls are TRBV19 and TRBJ1-4, with TRBD1 identical over 12 bases. Germline V gives CDR1 LNHDA, CDR2 SQIVND (reference sequence). This CDR3 has 15 amino acids. Trimming at V came to 7 bases and at J to 10 bases, leaving 10 bases not matched to a gene.

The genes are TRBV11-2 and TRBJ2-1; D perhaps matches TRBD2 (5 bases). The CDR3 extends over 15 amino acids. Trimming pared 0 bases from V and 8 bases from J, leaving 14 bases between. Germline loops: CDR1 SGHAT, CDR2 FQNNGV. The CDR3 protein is CASSLEVWRRDEQFF. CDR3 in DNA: TGTGCCAGCAGCTTAGAGGTCTGGAGGCGGGATGAGCAGTTCTTC.

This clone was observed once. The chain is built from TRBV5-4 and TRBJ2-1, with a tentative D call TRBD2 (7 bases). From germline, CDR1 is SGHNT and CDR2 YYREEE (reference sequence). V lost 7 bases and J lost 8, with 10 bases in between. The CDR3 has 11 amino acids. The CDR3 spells CASGGGYEQFF. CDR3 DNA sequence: TGTGCCAGCGGGGGGGGCTATGAGCAGTTCTTC.

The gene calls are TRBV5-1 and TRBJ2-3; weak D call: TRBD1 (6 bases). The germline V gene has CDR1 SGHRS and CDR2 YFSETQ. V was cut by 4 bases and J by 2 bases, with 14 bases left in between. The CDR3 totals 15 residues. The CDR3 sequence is CASSTGGQTTDTQYF. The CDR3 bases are TGCGCCAGCAGCACTGGAGGACAGACCACAGATACGCAGTATTTT.

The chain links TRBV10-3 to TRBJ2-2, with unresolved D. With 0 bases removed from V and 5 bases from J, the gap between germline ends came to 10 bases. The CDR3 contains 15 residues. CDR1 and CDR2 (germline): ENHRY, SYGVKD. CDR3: CAISESPARTGELFF. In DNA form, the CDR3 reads TGTGCCATCAGTGAGTCCCCCGCGAGGACCGGGGAGCTGTTTTTT.

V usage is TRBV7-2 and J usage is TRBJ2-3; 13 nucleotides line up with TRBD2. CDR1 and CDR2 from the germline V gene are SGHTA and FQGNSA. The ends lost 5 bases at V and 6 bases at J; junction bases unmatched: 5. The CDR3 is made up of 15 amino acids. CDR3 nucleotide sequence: TGTGCCAGCAGCGTACTAGCGGGGGGGCCCGATACGCAGTATTTT. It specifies CASSVLAGGPDTQYF.

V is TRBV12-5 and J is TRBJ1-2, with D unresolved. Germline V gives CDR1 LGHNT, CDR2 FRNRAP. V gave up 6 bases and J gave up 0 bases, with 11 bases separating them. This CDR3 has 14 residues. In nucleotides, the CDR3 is TGTGCTAGTGGCCCAGTGGACTCTAACTATGGCTACACCTTC. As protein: CASGPVDSNYGYTF.

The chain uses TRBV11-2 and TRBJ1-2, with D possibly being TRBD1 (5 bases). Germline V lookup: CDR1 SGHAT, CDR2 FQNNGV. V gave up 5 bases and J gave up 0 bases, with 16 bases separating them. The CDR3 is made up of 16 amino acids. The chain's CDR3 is CASSPLRQFTNYGYTF. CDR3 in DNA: TGTGCCAGCAGCCCTCTCCGACAGTTCACTAACTATGGCTACACCTTC.

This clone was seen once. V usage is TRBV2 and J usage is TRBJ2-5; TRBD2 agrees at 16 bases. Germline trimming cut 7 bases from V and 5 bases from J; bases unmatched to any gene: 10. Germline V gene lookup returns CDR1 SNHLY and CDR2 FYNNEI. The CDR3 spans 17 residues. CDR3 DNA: TGTGCCAGCACCTGGGGACTAGCGGGAGGGACCGGGGAGACCCAGTACTTC. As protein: CASTWGLAGGTGETQYF.

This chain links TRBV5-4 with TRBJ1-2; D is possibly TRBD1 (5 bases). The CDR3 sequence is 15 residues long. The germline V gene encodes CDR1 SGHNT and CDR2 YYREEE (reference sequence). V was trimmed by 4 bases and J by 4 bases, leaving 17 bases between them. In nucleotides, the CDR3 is TGTGCCAGCAGCCCACATGGATCAGGGTCCTATGGCTACACCTTC. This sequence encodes CASSPHGSGSYGYTF. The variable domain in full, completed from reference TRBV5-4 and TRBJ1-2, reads ETGVTQSPTHLIKTRGQQVTLRCSSQSGHNTVSWYQQALGQGPQFIFQYYREEENGRGNFPPRFSGLQFPNYSSELNVNALELDDSALYLCASSPHGSGSYGYTFGSGTRLTVV.

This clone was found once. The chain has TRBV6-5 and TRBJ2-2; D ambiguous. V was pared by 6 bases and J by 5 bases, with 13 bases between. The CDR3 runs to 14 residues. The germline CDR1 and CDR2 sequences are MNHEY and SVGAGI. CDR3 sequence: CASRRTLRTGELFF. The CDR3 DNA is TGTGCCAGCAGGCGTACCCTGAGGACCGGGGAGCTGTTTTTT.

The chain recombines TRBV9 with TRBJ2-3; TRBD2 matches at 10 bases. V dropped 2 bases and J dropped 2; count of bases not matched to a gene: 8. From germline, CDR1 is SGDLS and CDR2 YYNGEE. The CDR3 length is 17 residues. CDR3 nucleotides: TGTGCCAGCAGCGTTTCTCGTGGACTAGCGGTCACAGATACGCAGTATTTT. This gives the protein CASSVSRGLAVTDTQYF. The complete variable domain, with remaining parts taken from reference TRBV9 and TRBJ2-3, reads DSGVTQTPKHLITATGQRVTLRCSPRSGDLSVYWYQQSLDQGLQFLIQYYNGEERAKGNILERFSAQQFPDLHSELNLSSLELGDSALYFCASSVSRGLAVTDTQYFGPGTRLTVL.

The CDR3 DNA follows: TGTGCCAGCAGCTTAGCAGGGAGCTCTGGAAACACCATATATTTT. Translating it yields CASSLAGSSGNTIYF. The rearrangement uses TRBV7-9 and TRBJ1-3; D gene uncertain. V lost 0 bases, J lost 0 bases, and 6 bases lay in between. The CDR3 is 15 amino acids. Germline values: CDR1 SEHNR, CDR2 FQNEAQ (reference sequence). Variable domain in full (rest from reference TRBV7-9 and TRBJ1-3): DTGVSQNPRHKITKRGQNVTFRCDPISEHNRLYWYRQTLGQGPEFLTYFQNEAQLEKSRLLSDRFSAERPKGSFSTLEIQRTEQGDSAMYLCASSLAGSSGNTIYFGEGSWLTVV.

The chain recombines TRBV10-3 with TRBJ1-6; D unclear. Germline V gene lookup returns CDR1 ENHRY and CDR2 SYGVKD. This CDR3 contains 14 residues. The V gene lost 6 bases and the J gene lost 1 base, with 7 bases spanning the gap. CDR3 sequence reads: CAISRTSYNSPLHF. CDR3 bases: TGTGCCATCAGCCGTACATCCTATAATTCACCCCTCCACTTT.

The CDR3, as DNA: TGTGCCAGCCAGGAGGAAAATCAGCCCCAGCATTTT. Translating it yields CASQEENQPQHF. The chain carries TRBV7-9 and TRBJ1-5; no firm D call. Trimming took 8 bases from V and 4 from J, leaving 9 bases between them. This CDR3 is 12 amino acids long. Germline V gene data show CDR1 as SEHNR and CDR2 as FQNEAQ (reference sequence).

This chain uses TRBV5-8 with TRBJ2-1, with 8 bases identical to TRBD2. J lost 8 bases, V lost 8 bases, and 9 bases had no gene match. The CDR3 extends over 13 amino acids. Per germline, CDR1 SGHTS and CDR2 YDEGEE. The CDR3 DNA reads TGTGCCAGGAGACGGGGGGGAAGCGATGAGCAGTTCTTC. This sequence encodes CARRRGGSDEQFF.

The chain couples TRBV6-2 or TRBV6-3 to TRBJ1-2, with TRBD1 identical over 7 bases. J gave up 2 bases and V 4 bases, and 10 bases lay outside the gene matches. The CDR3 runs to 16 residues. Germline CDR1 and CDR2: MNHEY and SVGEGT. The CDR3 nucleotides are TGTGCCAGCAGTTGGCTCGACAGGGCGGTAAACTATGGCTACACCTTC. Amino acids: CASSWLDRAVNYGYTF.

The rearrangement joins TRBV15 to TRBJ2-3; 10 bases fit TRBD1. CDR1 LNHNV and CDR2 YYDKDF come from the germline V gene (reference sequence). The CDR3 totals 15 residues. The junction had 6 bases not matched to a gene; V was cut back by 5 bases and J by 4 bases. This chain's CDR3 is CATSSRTGGPDTQYF. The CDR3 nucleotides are TGTGCCACCAGCTCCCGGACAGGGGGGCCAGATACGCAGTATTTT. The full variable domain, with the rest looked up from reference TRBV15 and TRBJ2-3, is DAMVIQNPRYQVTQFGKPVTLSCSQTLNHNVMYWYQQKSSQAPKLLFHYYDKDFNNEADTPDNFQSRRPNTSFCFLDIRSPGLGDTAMYLCATSSRTGGPDTQYFGPGTRLTVL.

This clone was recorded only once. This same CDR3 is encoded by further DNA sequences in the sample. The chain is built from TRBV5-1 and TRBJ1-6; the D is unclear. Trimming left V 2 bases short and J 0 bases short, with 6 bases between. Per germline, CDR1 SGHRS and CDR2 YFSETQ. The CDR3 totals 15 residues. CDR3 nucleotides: TGCGCCAGCAGCTTAGGGAGCTCCTATAATTCACCCCTCCACTTT. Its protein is CASSLGSSYNSPLHF.

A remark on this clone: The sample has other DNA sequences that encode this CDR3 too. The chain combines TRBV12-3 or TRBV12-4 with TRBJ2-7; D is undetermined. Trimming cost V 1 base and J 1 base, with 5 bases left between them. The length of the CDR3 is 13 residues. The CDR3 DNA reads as TGTGCCAGCAGTTTAGGGGCTTCCTACGAGCAGTACTTC. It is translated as CASSLGASYEQYF.

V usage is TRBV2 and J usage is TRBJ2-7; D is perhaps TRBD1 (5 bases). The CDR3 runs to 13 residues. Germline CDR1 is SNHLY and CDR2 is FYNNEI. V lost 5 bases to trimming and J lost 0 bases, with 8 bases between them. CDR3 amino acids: CASSKDNSYEQYF. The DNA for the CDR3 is TGTGCCAGCAGTAAGGACAACTCCTACGAGCAGTACTTC.

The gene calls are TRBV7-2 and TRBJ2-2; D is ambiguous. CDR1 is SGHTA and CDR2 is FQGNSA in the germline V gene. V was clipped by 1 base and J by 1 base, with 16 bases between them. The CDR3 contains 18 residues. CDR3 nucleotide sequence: TGTGCCAGCAGCTTAGAGGTTCTGTACTACCAGAACACCGGGGAGCTGTTTTTT. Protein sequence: CASSLEVLYYQNTGELFF.

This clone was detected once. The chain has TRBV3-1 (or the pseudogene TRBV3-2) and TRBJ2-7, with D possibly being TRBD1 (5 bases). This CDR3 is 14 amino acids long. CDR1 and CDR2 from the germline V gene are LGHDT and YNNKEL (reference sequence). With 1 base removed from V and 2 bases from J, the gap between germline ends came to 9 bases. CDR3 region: CASSQGQGTYEQYV. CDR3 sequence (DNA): TGTGCCAGCAGCCAAGGTCAGGGAACCTACGAGCAGTACGTC.

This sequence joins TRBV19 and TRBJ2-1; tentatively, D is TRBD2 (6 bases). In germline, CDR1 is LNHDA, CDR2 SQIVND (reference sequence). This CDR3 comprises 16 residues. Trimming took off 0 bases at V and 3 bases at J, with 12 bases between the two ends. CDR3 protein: CASSIDLGTFYNEQFF. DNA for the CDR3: TGTGCCAGTAGTATAGATCTGGGGACTTTCTACAATGAGCAGTTCTTC.

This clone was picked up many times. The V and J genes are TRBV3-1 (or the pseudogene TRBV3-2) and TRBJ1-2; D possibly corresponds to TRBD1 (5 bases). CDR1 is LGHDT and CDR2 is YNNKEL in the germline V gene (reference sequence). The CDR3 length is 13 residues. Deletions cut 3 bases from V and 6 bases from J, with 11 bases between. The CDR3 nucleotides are TGTGCCAGCAGCCATGGCAGGGCGGATGGCTACACCTTC. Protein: CASSHGRADGYTF.

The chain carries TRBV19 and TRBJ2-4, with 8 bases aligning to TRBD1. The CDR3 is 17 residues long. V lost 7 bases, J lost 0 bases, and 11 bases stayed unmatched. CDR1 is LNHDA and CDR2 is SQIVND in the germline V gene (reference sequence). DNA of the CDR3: TGTGCCAGTACCCCAGAAGGACAGGGTCGAGCCAAAAACATTCAGTACTTC. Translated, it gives CASTPEGQGRAKNIQYF.

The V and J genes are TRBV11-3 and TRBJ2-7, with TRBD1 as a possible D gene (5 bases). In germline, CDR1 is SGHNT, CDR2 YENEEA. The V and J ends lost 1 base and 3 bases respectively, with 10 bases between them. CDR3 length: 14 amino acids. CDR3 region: CASSLGPDSYEQYV. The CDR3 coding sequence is TGTGCCAGCAGCTTAGGTCCCGACAGCTACGAGCAGTACGTC.

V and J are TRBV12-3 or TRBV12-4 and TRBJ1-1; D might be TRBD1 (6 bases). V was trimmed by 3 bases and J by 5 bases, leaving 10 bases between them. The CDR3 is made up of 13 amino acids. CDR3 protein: CASSLSQGTEAFF. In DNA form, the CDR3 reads TGTGCCAGCAGTTTGAGCCAGGGGACTGAAGCTTTCTTT.